This note documents a single T cell receptor (beta chain) sequence. Germline V gene data show CDR1 as SGHTS and CDR2 as YDEGEE. Trimming cost V 1 base and J 1 base, with 14 bases left between them. This CDR3 contains 16 residues. This sample was taken from a study of T cells in tuberculosis. Study at large: A South African cohort included IGRA-negative adolescents, latently infected IGRA-positive adolescents and adults with active tuberculosis.

Indicated time point: new active TB diagnosis, blood taken before or within 7 days of starting treatment. The method was immunoSEQ multiplex PCR; TCRdb's version includes in-frame clones alone and lacks a portion of them. The sample has approximately 34,000 clones; approximately 89% are singletons. Specimen: PBMCs, collected at tuberculosis diagnosis. The V call is TRBV5-8, the J call TRBJ2-5; D possibly corresponds to TRBD1 (6 bases). The clonotype originates from an adult with tuberculosis. The CDR3 DNA follows: TGTGCCAGCAGCTTGAGCACAGGGCAGCTCCAAGAGACCCAGTACTTC. It is translated as CASSLSTGQLQETQYF. Together with reference TRBV5-8 and TRBJ2-5, the CDR3 gives the full variable domain: EAGVTQSPTHLIKTRGQQATLRCSPISGHTSVYWYQQALGLGLQFLLWYDEGEERNRGNFPPRFSGRQFPNYSSELNVNALELEDSALYLCASSLSTGQLQETQYFGPGTRLLVL.